Below are 17 T cell receptor beta chains sequenced from a single sample in a study of blood T cell repertoires in COVID-19. TCRdb keeps only in-frame clones here, not all; method: immunoSEQ multiplex PCR. Among approximately 280,000 clones listed, 80% to 90% were seen once. Sequencing used peripheral blood. These receptors were taken from a woman in her 70s with acute or convalescent COVID-19.

The V gene is TRBV5-1, the J gene TRBJ1-1; 8 bases are shared with TRBD1. The V segment lost 3 bases and the J segment 0 bases; nucleotides outside the gene matches: 7. CDR1 is SGHRS, CDR2 YFSETQ, per germline. The CDR3 has 16 residues. CDR3 nucleotides: TGCGCCAGCAGCTCCGGACAGGGAAGATTGAACACTGAAGCTTTCTTT. It encodes CASSSGQGRLNTEAFF.

V usage is TRBV6-5 and J usage is TRBJ1-2, with 10 positions matching TRBD1. V lost 6 bases to trimming and J lost 7 bases; unmatched junction nucleotides: 8. Germline V gene lookup returns CDR1 MNHEY and CDR2 SVGAGI. CDR3 length equals 14 residues. The CDR3 DNA sequence: TGTGCCAGCAGACGGACAGGGGGGGTGGGTGGCTACACCTTC. Its translation: CASRRTGGVGGYTF.

In DNA, the CDR3 is TGCGCCAGCTGCCGGGCGGGGGGATCGGAAGAGACCCAGTACTTC. Its translation: CASCRAGGSEETQYF. This chain links TRBV5-1 with TRBJ2-5; the match to TRBD2 covers 8 bases. Germline lookup yields CDR1 SGHRS and CDR2 YFSETQ. This CDR3 spans 15 amino acids. V was clipped by 7 bases and J by 3 bases; unmatched bases: 11.

The chain links TRBV15 to TRBJ2-7; perhaps TRBD1 as D (5 bases). This CDR3 has 14 amino acids. The germline gives CDR1 LNHNV, CDR2 YYDKDF (reference sequence). V gave up 2 bases and J gave up 5 bases, with 13 bases separating them. The chain's CDR3 is CATSRRGTGDEQYF. CDR3 bases: TGTGCCACCAGCAGAAGGGGTACCGGCGACGAGCAGTACTTC. Looking up the rest from reference TRBV15 and TRBJ2-7 gives the full variable domain: DAMVIQNPRYQVTQFGKPVTLSCSQTLNHNVMYWYQQKSSQAPKLLFHYYDKDFNNEADTPDNFQSRRPNTSFCFLDIRSPGLGDTAMYLCATSRRGTGDEQYFGPGTRLTVT.

The chain joins TRBV5-4 to TRBJ2-2; 8 bases line up with TRBD1. The junction had 6 bases not matched to a gene; V was cut back by 1 base and J by 4 bases. The CDR3 runs to 16 residues. Germline lookup yields CDR1 SGHNT and CDR2 YYREEE (reference sequence). CDR3 region: CASSLSDRVITGELFF. CDR3 nucleotide sequence: TGTGCCAGCAGCTTGTCGGACAGGGTGATCACCGGGGAGCTGTTTTTT.

This chain joins TRBV7-8 and TRBJ2-1, with 9 nucleotides matching TRBD2. The ends lost 1 base at V and 6 bases at J; junction bases unmatched: 4. CDR1 and CDR2 from the germline V gene are SGHVS and FQNEAQ. The CDR3 is 15 amino acids. CDR3 region: CASSLGAGGLNEQFF. CDR3 coding DNA: TGTGCCAGCAGCTTAGGGGCGGGGGGGCTCAATGAGCAGTTCTTC.

The chain joins TRBV3-1 (or the pseudogene TRBV3-2) to TRBJ1-2; D gene unclear. Germline V CDR1 and CDR2: LGHDT, YNNKEL (reference sequence). The CDR3 sequence is 13 residues long. Trimming stripped 5 bases from V and 4 bases from J, with 11 bases between. CDR3 nucleotides: TGTGCCAGCAGCTCGACTTTAATCTATGGCTACACCTTC. This sequence encodes CASSSTLIYGYTF.

This clone has only one observation. V and J are TRBV4-1 and TRBJ2-2; TRBD1 matches at 9 bases. Germline V gene data show CDR1 as MGHRA and CDR2 as YSYEKL. The trim removed 4 bases at V and 5 bases at J, leaving 8 bases unmatched. The length of the CDR3 is 16 residues. The CDR3 DNA sequence: TGCGCCAGCAGCCGAGGCCAGGGACAGGGAACCGGGGAGCTGTTTTTT. This gives the protein CASSRGQGQGTGELFF.

The chain carries TRBV10-3 and TRBJ2-7; D gene uncertain. Germline CDR1 and CDR2: ENHRY and SYGVKD. This CDR3 comprises 12 residues. Trimming removed 8 bases at V and 2 bases at J, with 10 bases between. CDR3 loop: CAIASMAYEQYF. The CDR3 DNA is TGTGCCATCGCTAGTATGGCCTACGAGCAGTACTTC.

The chain carries TRBV11-2 and TRBJ1-1; no clear D. In germline, CDR1 is SGHAT, CDR2 FQNNGV. The CDR3 is 16 residues long. Trimming removed 4 bases from V and 11 bases from J, with 26 bases in between. In DNA, the CDR3 is TGTGCCAGCAGCTCGCCCCCCGACTTTCCTAGCTGGAAGGCTTTCTTT. This encodes CASSSPPDFPSWKAFF.

This chain joins TRBV6-6 and TRBJ1-4; maybe TRBD1 (5 bases). This CDR3 comprises 15 residues. Germline CDR1 and CDR2: MNHNY and SVGAGI (reference sequence). The germline V and J ends were trimmed by 2 bases and 5 bases, with 12 bases remaining between them. The CDR3 DNA follows: TGTGCCAGCAGTTACCGAGACAGCCGGAATGAAAAACTGTTTTTT. Protein sequence: CASSYRDSRNEKLFF.

V usage is TRBV5-1 and J usage is TRBJ1-1, with TRBD1 identical over 8 bases. The germline gives CDR1 SGHRS, CDR2 YFSETQ. This CDR3 contains 15 residues. The ends lost 2 bases at V and 4 bases at J; junction bases unmatched: 7. CDR3 DNA: TGCGCCAGCAGCTTAGGTCAGGGGGCGACCACTGAAGCTTTCTTT. Protein sequence: CASSLGQGATTEAFF. Based on the CDR3 plus reference TRBV5-1 and TRBJ1-1, the full variable domain is KAGVTQTPRYLIKTRGQQVTLSCSPISGHRSVSWYQQTPGQGLQFLFEYFSETQRNKGNFPGRFSGRQFSNSRSEMNVSTLELGDSALYLCASSLGQGATTEAFFGQGTRLTVV.

V is TRBV5-4 and J is TRBJ1-4; no clear D gene. Trimming cost V 1 base and J 0 bases, with 7 bases left between them. Per germline, CDR1 SGHNT and CDR2 YYREEE (reference sequence). This CDR3 spans 15 amino acids. CDR3 sequence reads: CASSLKTPTNEKLFF. DNA of the CDR3: TGTGCCAGCAGCTTGAAAACACCAACTAATGAAAAACTGTTTTTT.

The chain carries TRBV2 and TRBJ2-5; maybe TRBD2 (7 bases). From germline, CDR1 is SNHLY and CDR2 FYNNEI. The CDR3 runs to 12 residues. Trimming removed 5 bases from V and 7 bases from J, with 11 bases in between. CDR3 residues: CASSPGEGTQYF. CDR3 in DNA: TGTGCCAGCAGTCCAGGGGAGGGGACCCAGTACTTC. Full variable domain (outside the CDR3, taken from reference TRBV2 and TRBJ2-5): EPEVTQTPSHQVTQMGQEVILRCVPISNHLYFYWYRQILGQKVEFLVSFYNNEISEKSEIFDDQFSVERPDGSNFTLKIRSTKLEDSAMYFCASSPGEGTQYFGPGTRLLVL.

The sample holds many counts of this clone. V is TRBV30 and J is TRBJ1-1, with D unclear. Germline loops: CDR1 GTSNPN, CDR2 SVGIG (reference sequence). The CDR3 is made up of 14 amino acids. V was cut by 3 bases and J by 5 bases, with 16 bases left in between. The CDR3 DNA reads as TGTGCCTGGAGGGCAGCCGGGAGAGTAACTGAAGCTTTCTTT. This translates into CAWRAAGRVTEAFF.

The chain has TRBV5-4 and TRBJ1-2; D unclear. The germline V gene encodes CDR1 SGHNT and CDR2 YYREEE (reference sequence). V lost 1 base, J lost 8 bases, and 12 bases lay in between. This CDR3 comprises 13 residues. The CDR3 here is CASSLSTAAGYTF. The CDR3 DNA follows: TGTGCCAGCAGCTTGAGCACGGCGGCCGGCTACACCTTC.

J is TRBJ1-6 and V is TRBV20-1, with a possible D match to TRBD1 (5 bases). Germline V gene lookup returns CDR1 DFQATT and CDR2 SNEGSKA (reference sequence). The CDR3 extends over 13 amino acids. V lost 3 bases and J lost 7, with 10 bases in between. DNA for the CDR3: TGCAGTGCTAGTCGGCAGGGAAATTCACCCCTCCACTTT. This gives the protein CSASRQGNSPLHF.